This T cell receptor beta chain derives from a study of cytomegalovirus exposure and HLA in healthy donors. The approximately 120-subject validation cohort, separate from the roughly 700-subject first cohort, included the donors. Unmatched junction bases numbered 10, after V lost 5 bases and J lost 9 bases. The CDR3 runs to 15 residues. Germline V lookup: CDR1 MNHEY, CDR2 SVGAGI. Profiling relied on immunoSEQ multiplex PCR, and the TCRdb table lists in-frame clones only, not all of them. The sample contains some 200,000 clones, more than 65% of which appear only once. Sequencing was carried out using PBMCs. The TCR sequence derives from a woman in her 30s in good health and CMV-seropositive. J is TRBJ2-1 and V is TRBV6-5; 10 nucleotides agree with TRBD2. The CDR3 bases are TGTGCCAGCAGTGCTTTGGCTAGCGGGAGCGCTGAGCAGTTCTTC. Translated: CASSALASGSAEQFF.